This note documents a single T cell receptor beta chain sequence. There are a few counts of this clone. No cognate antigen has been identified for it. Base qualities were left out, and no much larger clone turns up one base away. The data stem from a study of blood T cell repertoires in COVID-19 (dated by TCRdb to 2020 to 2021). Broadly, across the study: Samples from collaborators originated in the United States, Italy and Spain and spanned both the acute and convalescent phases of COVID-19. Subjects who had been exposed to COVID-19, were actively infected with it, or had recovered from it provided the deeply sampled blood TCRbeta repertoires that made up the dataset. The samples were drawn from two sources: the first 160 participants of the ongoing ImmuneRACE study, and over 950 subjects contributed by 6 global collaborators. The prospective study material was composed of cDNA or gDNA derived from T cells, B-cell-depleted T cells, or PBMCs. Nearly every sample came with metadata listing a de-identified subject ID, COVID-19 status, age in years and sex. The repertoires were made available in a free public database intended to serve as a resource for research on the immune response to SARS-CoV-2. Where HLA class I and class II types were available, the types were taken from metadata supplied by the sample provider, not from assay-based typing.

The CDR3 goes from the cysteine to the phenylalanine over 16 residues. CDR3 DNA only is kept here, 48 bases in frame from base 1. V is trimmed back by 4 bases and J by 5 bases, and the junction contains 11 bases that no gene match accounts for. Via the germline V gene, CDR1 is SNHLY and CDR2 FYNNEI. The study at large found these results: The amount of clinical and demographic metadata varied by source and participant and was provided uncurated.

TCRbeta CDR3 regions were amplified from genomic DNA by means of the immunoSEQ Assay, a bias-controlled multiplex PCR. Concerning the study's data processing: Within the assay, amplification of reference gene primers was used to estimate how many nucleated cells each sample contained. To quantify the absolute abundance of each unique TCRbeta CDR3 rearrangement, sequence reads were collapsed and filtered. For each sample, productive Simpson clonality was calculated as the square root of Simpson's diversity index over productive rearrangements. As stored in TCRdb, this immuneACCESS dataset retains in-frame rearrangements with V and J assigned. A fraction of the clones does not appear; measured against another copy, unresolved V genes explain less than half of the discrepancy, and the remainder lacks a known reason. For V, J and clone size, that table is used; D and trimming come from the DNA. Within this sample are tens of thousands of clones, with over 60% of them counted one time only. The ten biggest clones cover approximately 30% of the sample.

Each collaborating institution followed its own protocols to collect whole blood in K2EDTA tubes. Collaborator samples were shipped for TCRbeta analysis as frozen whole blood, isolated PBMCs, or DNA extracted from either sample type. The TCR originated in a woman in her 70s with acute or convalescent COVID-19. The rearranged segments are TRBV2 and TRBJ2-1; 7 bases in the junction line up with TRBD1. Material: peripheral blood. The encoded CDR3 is CASSVKPGQPNNEQFF. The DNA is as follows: TGTGCCAGCAGTGTAAAACCGGGACAGCCGAACAATGAGCAGTTCTTC.